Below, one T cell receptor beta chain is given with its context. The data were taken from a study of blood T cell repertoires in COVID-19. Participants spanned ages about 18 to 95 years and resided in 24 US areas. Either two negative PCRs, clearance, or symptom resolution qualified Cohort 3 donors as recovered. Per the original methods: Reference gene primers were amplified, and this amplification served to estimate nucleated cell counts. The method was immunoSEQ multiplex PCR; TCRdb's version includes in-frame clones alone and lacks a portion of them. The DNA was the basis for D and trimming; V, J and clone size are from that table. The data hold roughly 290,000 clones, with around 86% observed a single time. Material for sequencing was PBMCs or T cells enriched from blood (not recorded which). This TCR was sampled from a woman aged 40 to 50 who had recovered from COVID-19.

CDR3 in DNA: TGTGCCAGCAGTCCTCTTCCGGATCAGCCCCAGCATTTT. Translated: CASSPLPDQPQHF. This chain connects TRBV12-3 or TRBV12-4 to TRBJ1-5; the D is unclear. Between the trimmed V and J ends, which lost 5 bases and 5 bases, there was a span of 10 bases. This CDR3 is built from 13 residues.